Listed here are 14 T cell receptor beta chains from one sample, sequenced in a study of cytomegalovirus exposure and HLA in healthy donors. Here immunoSEQ multiplex PCR was the method, and the copy in TCRdb shows in-frame clones only, minus some. Of approximately 300,000 clones in the sample, 86% were seen once. Sequenced material: PBMCs. These receptors all stem from a woman aged 18-35 years in good health and CMV-seronegative.

As DNA, the CDR3 is TGTGCCAGCAGCACTCCGAGGGATGGTGGCGGGAGGTACGAGCAGTACTTC. This encodes CASSTPRDGGGRYEQYF. The chain recombines TRBV7-6 with TRBJ2-7; 8 bases are a match to TRBD2. CDR3 size: 17 residues. The V segment lost 5 bases and the J segment 4 bases; nucleotides outside the gene matches: 16. Germline V gene sequence: CDR1 SGHVS, CDR2 FNYEAQ.

The V gene is TRBV30, the J gene TRBJ2-3; tentatively, D is TRBD2 (5 bases). CDR3 length: 13 residues. Germline V gives CDR1 GTSNPN, CDR2 SVGIG (reference sequence). Trimming took off 2 bases at V and 0 bases at J, with 6 bases between the two ends. DNA of the CDR3: TGTGCCTGGAGTTGGACTAGCACAGATACGCAGTATTTT. This gives the protein CAWSWTSTDTQYF.

This chain uses TRBV12-5 with TRBJ1-2, with D tentatively TRBD1 (5 bases). V gave up 5 bases and J gave up 7 bases, with 17 bases separating them. Germline CDR1 and CDR2: LGHNT and FRNRAP. This CDR3 has 14 residues. The DNA of the CDR3 is TGTGCTAGTGGTCCACAGGTGGGTCTGGCTGGCTACACCTTC. Its translation: CASGPQVGLAGYTF.

The J gene is TRBJ2-5, the V gene TRBV28; D call uncertain. The CDR3 sequence is 14 residues long. Germline V gene sequence: CDR1 MDHEN, CDR2 SYDVKM. Trimming shortened V by 3 bases and J by 0 bases, and 8 bases separated the two germline ends. CDR3 residues: CASSLEAYQETQYF. CDR3 nucleotide sequence: TGTGCCAGCAGTTTGGAAGCGTACCAAGAGACCCAGTACTTC. The complete variable domain, with remaining parts taken from reference TRBV28 and TRBJ2-5, reads DVKVTQSSRYLVKRTGEKVFLECVQDMDHENMFWYRQDPGLGLRLIYFSYDVKMKEKGDIPEGYSVSREKKERFSLILESASTNQTSMYLCASSLEAYQETQYFGPGTRLLVL.

The V call is TRBV2, the J call TRBJ1-3; D unclear. The CDR3 has 15 amino acids. V lost 6 bases, J lost 2 bases, and 14 bases lay in between. Germline V lookup: CDR1 SNHLY, CDR2 FYNNEI. CDR3 in amino acids: CASREVRATGNTIYF. CDR3 coding DNA: TGTGCCAGCAGGGAGGTGAGGGCTACTGGAAACACCATATATTTT.

This chain uses TRBV9 with TRBJ1-4; 9 nucleotides line up with TRBD1. The germline V gene encodes CDR1 SGDLS and CDR2 YYNGEE. J lost 6 bases, V lost 2 bases, and 5 bases had no gene match. The length of the CDR3 is 15 residues. The CDR3 region is CASSVTGTGHEKLFF. The CDR3 DNA follows: TGTGCCAGCAGCGTGACCGGGACAGGGCATGAAAAACTGTTTTTT.

This clone showed up just once. V usage is TRBV6-6 and J usage is TRBJ2-7; 7 bases line up with TRBD2. The CDR3 has 15 residues. V shed 2 bases and J 1 base; nucleotides not matched to a gene: 5. Germline CDR1 and CDR2: MNHNY and SVGAGI (reference sequence). The CDR3 DNA sequence: TGTGCCAGCAGTTACGTGGGAGGGCGGTCCTACGAGCAGTACTTC. It translates to CASSYVGGRSYEQYF.

This clone appeared a single time. The chain combines TRBV11-2 with TRBJ1-5, with D perhaps matching TRBD1 (6 bases). The germline CDR1 and CDR2 sequences are SGHAT and FQNNGV. Trimming left V 3 bases short and J 2 bases short, with 11 bases between. The CDR3 spans 15 residues. The CDR3, as DNA: TGTGCCAGCAGCTTGGGGGGGCTTGGCAATCAGCCCCAGCATTTT. Its protein is CASSLGGLGNQPQHF.

The rearrangement links TRBV6-5 to TRBJ2-2; D possibly corresponds to TRBD2 (6 bases). V shed 8 bases and J shed 2 bases, with 12 bases lying between them. The CDR3 totals 14 residues. CDR1 MNHEY and CDR2 SVGAGI come from the germline V gene. The CDR3 DNA sequence: TGTGCCAGCGGCGCTAGCGAAAACACCGGGGAGCTGTTTTTT. Residues: CASGASENTGELFF.

The rearrangement uses TRBV7-2 and TRBJ2-7, with a possible D match to TRBD2 (6 bases). V gave up 0 bases and J gave up 3 bases, with 15 bases separating them. CDR1 is SGHTA, CDR2 FQGNSA, per germline. The CDR3 runs 16 residues. CDR3 in amino acids: CASSLARASDGYEQYF. The DNA of the CDR3 is TGTGCCAGCAGCTTAGCCCGGGCTAGCGACGGCTACGAGCAGTACTTC.

The gene calls are TRBV27 and TRBJ1-1; 8 positions match TRBD1. Germline CDR1 is MNHEY and CDR2 is SMNVEV (reference sequence). This CDR3 contains 14 residues. J was trimmed by 6 bases and V by 7 bases; bases with no gene match: 10. In DNA form, the CDR3 reads TGTGCCAGCAAACTGGACAGGGTAGCCTCTGAAGCTTTCTTT. It codes for CASKLDRVASEAFF.

The chain employs TRBV7-3 and TRBJ1-3; no reliable D call. The V and J ends lost 3 bases and 8 bases respectively, with 14 bases between them. The CDR3 consists of 14 residues. From germline, CDR1 is SGHTA and CDR2 FQGTGA. The CDR3 DNA reads TGTGCCAGCAGCTTTGCTCACTTAAGCGACACCATATATTTT. It encodes CASSFAHLSDTIYF.

This sequence joins TRBV19 and TRBJ2-5; TRBD2 matches at 8 bases. The junction had 9 bases not matched to a gene; V was cut back by 5 bases and J by 7 bases. CDR3 length: 14 residues. Germline CDR1 LNHDA, CDR2 SQIVND (reference sequence). CDR3 coding DNA: TGTGCCAGTAGTGTACCGGGACTAGATGTGACCCAGTACTTC. Its protein product is CASSVPGLDVTQYF.

In this sample, this clone turned up a few times. V gene TRBV4-2 combines with J gene TRBJ2-7; TRBD2 matches 13 bases. J lost 6 bases, V lost 1 base, and 9 bases had no gene match. Germline-derived CDR1 and CDR2 are LGHNA and YNFKEQ. The CDR3 is made up of 17 amino acids. CDR3 sequence reads: CASSQAPGLAGDGEQYF. CDR3 DNA: TGTGCCAGCAGCCAAGCCCCCGGACTAGCGGGAGATGGCGAGCAGTACTTC.